This T cell receptor beta chain is from a study of post-analysis software for immune sequencing data. cDNA libraries of TCR beta carried unique molecular identifiers. TCRdb used MiXCR to reprocess the PCR reads, holding one entry per CDR3 protein. The table includes around 440,000 distinct CDR3 sequences, roughly 45% detected once. A remark on this clonotype: Its antigen is unidentified.

Broader study findings: Roughly five TRBV segments were significantly more frequent in patients than in controls. TRBV5-6, TRBV5-1 and TRBV20-1 were among these segments.

CDR3 length: 14 amino acids. Trimming stripped 6 bases from V and 0 bases from J, with 14 bases between. The germline CDR1 and CDR2 sequences are SQVTM and ANQGSEA. The gene calls are TRBV29-1 and TRBJ1-1, with a weak D call TRBD1 (5 bases). The sequence was obtained from a girl under 18 with multiple sclerosis. Sequencing used blood. CDR3 in amino acids: CSVPWTNMNTEAFF. DNA of the CDR3: TGCAGCGTCCCCTGGACAAACATGAACACTGAAGCTTTCTTT.